A single sample gave rise to the 9 T cell receptor beta chains below, sequenced in a study of breast tumors, draining lymph nodes, adjacent tissues. Samples came from axillary lymph nodes draining the breast cancer. TCRdb re-called the multiplex PCR reads with MiXCR, one entry per CDR3 protein. The table records fewer than 200,000 distinct CDR3 sequences, 30% to 35% of them present only once. The sample was axillary lymph node tissue. The source of these receptors is a female donor with breast cancer. Some clones in this sample may be carry-over from other donors' samples.

This clonotype was picked up a small number of times. The genes are TRBV10-1 and TRBJ2-3, with D unresolved. The CDR3 has 13 residues. V lost 5 bases, J lost 2 bases, and 8 bases lay in between. From germline, CDR1 is WNHNN and CDR2 SYGVQD (reference sequence). CDR3 loop: CASSKEITDTQYF. CDR3 DNA: TGCGCCAGCAGTAAAGAGATCACAGATACGCAGTATTTT.

This clonotype occurred once. V is TRBV19 and J is TRBJ1-4; D remains ambiguous. CDR3 length equals 15 residues. V lost 1 base and J 8 bases, leaving 14 bases between the germline ends. Germline V lookup: CDR1 LNHDA, CDR2 SQIVND (reference sequence). In DNA form, the CDR3 reads TGTGCCAGTAGTATAGCGGGAGGGAGTAGGGAAAAACTGTTTTTT. It yields the protein CASSIAGGSREKLFF.

This clonotype was counted ten times or more. This chain connects TRBV6-2 or TRBV6-3 to TRBJ2-3, with D perhaps matching TRBD2 (7 bases). Trimming stripped 7 bases from V and 7 bases from J, with 18 bases between. The CDR3 runs to 14 residues. CDR1 and CDR2 (germline): MNHEY, SVGEGT. The CDR3 spells CASKGEGGTNTQYF. CDR3 DNA sequence: TGTGCCAGCAAAGGGGAGGGGGGGACCAATACGCAGTATTTT.

This clonotype was counted ten times or more. V gene TRBV9 combines with J gene TRBJ2-1; the match to TRBD2 covers 12 bases. The germline V gene encodes CDR1 SGDLS and CDR2 YYNGEE. CDR3 size: 15 residues. The ends lost 0 bases at V and 9 bases at J; junction bases unmatched: 4. CDR3 amino acids: CASSVASGGAPEQFF. DNA of the CDR3: TGTGCCAGCAGCGTAGCTAGCGGGGGGGCCCCTGAGCAGTTCTTC.

This clonotype was observed a few times. With a much larger clone just one base away, this may be a read error. The J gene is TRBJ1-5, the V gene TRBV6-1; 9 positions match TRBD1. The germline V gene encodes CDR1 MNHNS and CDR2 SASEGT. V was clipped by 5 bases and J by 3 bases; unmatched bases: 8. This CDR3 region has 16 residues. This chain's CDR3 is CASSPRDRGYNQPQHF. The CDR3 DNA reads as TGTGCCAGCAGTCCAAGAGACAGGGGGTACAATCAGCCCCAGCATTTT.

Comments on this clonotype: Possible read error: a much larger clone is one base away. The J gene is TRBJ1-2, the V gene TRBV12-3 or TRBV12-4; weak D call: TRBD1 (6 bases). This CDR3 comprises 19 residues. Trimming cost V 0 bases and J 3 bases, with 23 bases left between them. The CDR3 is CASSLAKGGSVRGDYGYTF. DNA of the CDR3: TGTGCCAGCAGTTTAGCTAAGGGGGGCTCAGTGAGGGGGGACTATGGCTACACCTTC.

This sequence joins TRBV12-3 or TRBV12-4 and TRBJ1-6; unclear D gene. V was trimmed by 6 bases and J by 7 bases, leaving 13 bases between them. The CDR3 contains 14 residues. CDR3 sequence reads: CASSNDWANSPLHF. CDR3 in DNA: TGTGCCAGCAGCAACGACTGGGCGAATTCACCCCTCCACTTT.

Turning to this clonotype: This likely comes from a read error, as the CDR3 has no conserved phenylalanine or tryptophan at its end. The CDR3, as DNA: TGTGCCAGCAGCCACGAACCCCCGACGGGGAAGACTGAAGCTTTCCTT. It codes for CASSHEPPTGKTEAFL. The chain joins TRBV7-2 to TRBJ1-1; D call uncertain. V was cut by 5 bases and J by 5 bases, with 21 bases left in between. The CDR3 is 16 amino acids. CDR1 SGHTA and CDR2 FQGNSA come from the germline V gene.

This clonotype was observed at least ten times. A junction boundary mismatches the germline segment, possibly from a read error. The J gene is TRBJ1-6, the V gene TRBV27; D remains ambiguous. The CDR3 has 15 amino acids. CDR1 and CDR2 from the germline V gene are MNHEY and SMNVEV (reference sequence). CDR3 sequence: CASRLGNSYNSPLHF. CDR3 nucleotides: TGTGCCAGCCGTTTGGGGAACTCCTATAATTCACCCCTCCACTTT.